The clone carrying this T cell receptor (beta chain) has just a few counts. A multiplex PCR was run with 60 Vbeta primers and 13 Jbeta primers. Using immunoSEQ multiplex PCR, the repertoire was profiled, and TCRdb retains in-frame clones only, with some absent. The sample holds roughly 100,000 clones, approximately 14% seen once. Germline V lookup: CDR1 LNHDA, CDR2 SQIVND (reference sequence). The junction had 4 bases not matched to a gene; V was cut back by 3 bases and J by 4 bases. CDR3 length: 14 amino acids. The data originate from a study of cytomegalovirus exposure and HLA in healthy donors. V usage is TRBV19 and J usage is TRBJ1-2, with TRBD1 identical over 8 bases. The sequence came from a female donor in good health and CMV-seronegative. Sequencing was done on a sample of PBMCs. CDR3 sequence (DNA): TGTGCCAGTAGTATTGAGGGACAGGTCTATGGCTACACCTTC. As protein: CASSIEGQVYGYTF.